The 13 T cell receptor beta chains given below trace back to one sample, sequenced in a study of T cells in Graves' hyperthyroidism and ophthalmopathy (dated 2019 in TCRdb). The library was built by means of multiplex PCR. TCRdb records Illumina HiSeq 2000 as the sequencer. Amplification of TCR beta CDR3 regions was carried out from RNA transcripts. The first round of RT-PCR for the TCR CDR3 was performed with the HTBI primer set and the Qiagen OneStep RT-PCR kit. TCRdb reprocessed the public reads (quality trimming at Q25 with fastp, clone calling with MiXCR) and kept in-frame beta chains. Every entry covers one CDR3 protein and lists the most common genes and DNA from its rows. The sample data list 500,000 to 650,000 distinct CDR3 sequences, and approximately 14% of these were observed just once. Together, the top ten hold roughly an eighth of the sample. Sequencing was done on a sample of blood. The receptors shown here come from a woman aged 50 to 65 with Graves' ophthalmopathy.

The chain recombines TRBV24-1 with TRBJ2-5; D not certain. The germline gives CDR1 KGHDR, CDR2 SFDVKD. The CDR3 length is 14 residues. With 4 bases removed from V and 3 bases from J, the gap between germline ends came to 11 bases. The CDR3: CATSDFTAEETQYF. The CDR3 DNA reads as TGTGCCACCAGTGACTTTACGGCGGAAGAGACCCAGTACTTC.

The chain uses TRBV7-2 and TRBJ2-6; TRBD1 aligns across 7 bases. Germline V gene lookup returns CDR1 SGHTA and CDR2 FQGNSA. The CDR3 runs to 16 residues. V lost 6 bases, J lost 10 bases, and 15 bases stayed unmatched. This CDR3 reads CASRKNPRTGLNVLTF. The CDR3 nucleotides are TGTGCCAGCAGGAAAAACCCCCGGACAGGCTTAAACGTCCTGACTTTC.

This chain joins TRBV7-8 and TRBJ1-2, with TRBD1 matching 10 bases. The CDR3 has 15 amino acids. CDR1 SGHVS and CDR2 FQNEAQ come from the germline V gene. Trimming removed 3 bases from V and 5 bases from J; junction bases left unmatched: 6. In DNA form, the CDR3 reads TGTGCCAGCAGCTTCGCCCGACAGGGGGCTTATGGCTACACCTTC. It codes for CASSFARQGAYGYTF. The variable domain in full, with the rest retrieved from reference TRBV7-8 and TRBJ1-2, is GAGVSQSPRYKVAKRGQDVALRCDPISGHVSLFWYQQALGQGPEFLTYFQNEAQLDKSGLPSDRFFAERPEGSVSTLKIQRTQQEDSAVYLCASSFARQGAYGYTFGSGTRLTVV.

Ten or more counts support this clonotype. The chain is built from TRBV20-1 and TRBJ2-7; 14 positions agree with TRBD2. The CDR3 runs 14 residues. The J segment lost 5 bases and the V segment lost 3 bases, leaving 3 bases of the junction unmatched. Germline V gene data show CDR1 as DFQATT and CDR2 as SNEGSKA (reference sequence). The CDR3 DNA reads as TGCAGTGCTAGGGGGACTAGCGGGAGTAACGAGCAGTACTTC. Its translation is CSARGTSGSNEQYF.

This clonotype came up a few times. The V call is TRBV9, the J call TRBJ2-5, with TRBD2 as a possible D gene (7 bases). Germline CDR1 reads SGDLS; CDR2 reads YYNGEE. V gave up 1 base and J gave up 5 bases, with 18 bases separating them. CDR3 size: 16 residues. CDR3 nucleotide sequence: TGTGCCAGCAGCGTAAGGAACGGGGGGCGCGGTGAGACCCAGTACTTC. Its protein product is CASSVRNGGRGETQYF.

This clonotype has a handful of counts. The gene calls are TRBV28 and TRBJ1-5; tentatively, D is TRBD1 (6 bases). CDR3 length equals 15 residues. Germline assignment: CDR1 MDHEN and CDR2 SYDVKM. Trimming took off 3 bases at V and 4 bases at J, with 13 bases between the two ends. CDR3 nucleotide sequence: TGTGCCAGCAGTTTTGTTCGGACAGCAAATCAGCCCCAGCATTTT. Translated, it gives CASSFVRTANQPQHF.

The chain links TRBV20-1 to TRBJ2-3; D is undetermined. There are 13 residues in the CDR3. The V gene's germline CDR1 is DFQATT and CDR2 SNEGSKA (reference sequence). CDR3 DNA: TGCAGCGCCAAGGGCCAGTCCACAGATACGCAGTATTTT. It yields the protein CSAKGQSTDTQYF.

This clonotype was seen many times. V and J are TRBV12-3 or TRBV12-4 and TRBJ1-2; D is possibly TRBD1 (5 bases). This CDR3 is 13 amino acids long. Trimming took off 3 bases at V and 4 bases at J, with 9 bases between the two ends. The CDR3 sequence is CASSLATAYGYTF. Written as DNA, the CDR3 is TGTGCCAGCAGTTTGGCGACAGCCTATGGCTACACCTTC.

In the case of this clonotype: This may be a read error, as it is one base from a much larger clone. This rearrangement joins TRBV12-3 or TRBV12-4 to TRBJ2-1; no firm D call. The CDR3 runs to 15 residues. V gave up 7 bases and J gave up 0 bases, with 13 bases separating them. The CDR3: CASNPQASSYNEQFF. DNA of the CDR3: TGTGCCAGCAACCCTCAGGCGAGCTCCTACAATGAGCAGTTCTTC.

The chain links TRBV6-2 or TRBV6-3 to TRBJ1-5; D is ambiguous. The germline V gene encodes CDR1 MNHEY and CDR2 SVGEGT. CDR3 length: 16 residues. V lost 7 bases and J 0 bases, leaving 16 bases between the germline ends. The CDR3 reads CASTNQAWASNQPQHF. Written as DNA, the CDR3 is TGTGCCAGCACCAACCAGGCGTGGGCTAGCAATCAGCCCCAGCATTTT.

The V gene is TRBV6-2 or TRBV6-3, the J gene TRBJ1-2; D perhaps matches TRBD1 (5 bases). The ends were cut back, 0 bases at V and 4 bases at J, with 12 bases in the middle. Germline loops: CDR1 MNHEY, CDR2 SVGEGT. The length of the CDR3 is 15 residues. CDR3 bases: TGTGCCAGCAGTTACTCGAGGGGCATATCCTATGGCTACACCTTC. It translates to CASSYSRGISYGYTF.

This clonotype was counted only a few times. A much larger clonotype is one base distant, so this may be a read error. This chain connects TRBV12-3 or TRBV12-4 to TRBJ2-6; D might be TRBD1 (6 bases). The length of the CDR3 is 18 residues. V was cut by 7 bases and J by 2 bases, with 21 bases left in between. In nucleotides, the CDR3 is TGTGCCAGCATATCCCGGGACACCCCAAGGGCTGGGGCCAACGTCCTGACTTTC. Translating gives CASISRDTPRAGANVLTF.

This clonotype was recorded a few times. Likely a read error: the CDR3 ends without its conserved phenylalanine or tryptophan. The rearrangement uses TRBV7-9 and TRBJ2-7; D perhaps matches TRBD2 (6 bases). The CDR3 runs to 15 residues. Trimming shortened V by 4 bases and J by 2 bases, and 15 bases separated the two germline ends. The V gene's germline CDR1 is SEHNR and CDR2 FQNEAQ (reference sequence). DNA for the CDR3: TGTGCCAGCAGCTCCCAGCGGACTACACCCTACGAGCAGTACCTC. Its translation: CASSSQRTTPYEQYL.